This T cell receptor (beta chain) was captured in a study of cytomegalovirus exposure and HLA in healthy donors. Whole-study results and caveats: There were some public TCRs occurring in many donors, but most TCR sequences were rare. According to the study, approximately 150 TCR beta chains were cytomegalovirus-associated. Clusters of TCRs from the first cohort tended to co-occur in the roughly 120 validation repertoires (as a later analysis found). Both high specificity and high sensitivity reportedly marked the classifier's diagnosis of cytomegalovirus status.

Profiled with immunoSEQ multiplex PCR; TCRdb holds only in-frame clones, not every one. The table shows about 260,000 clones, with about 90% occurring only once. The CDR3 loop spans 13 amino acids. Trimming removed 6 bases from V and 0 bases from J, with 9 bases in between. Germline lookup yields CDR1 GTSNPN and CDR2 SVGIG (reference sequence). As to this clone: What it binds is not known.

Sequenced material: PBMCs. This sequence originates from a woman in her 30s in good health and CMV-seronegative. J is TRBJ1-5 and V is TRBV30; D is uncertain. CDR3 bases: TGTGCCTGCAGAGAATATAGCAATCAGCCCCAGCATTTT. Residues: CACREYSNQPQHF.